What follows is one TCR beta chain and its context. Its antigen is not yet known. The record has no base qualities; no much larger clone is one base away. Participants in the prospective study were aged roughly 18 to 100 years, lived in approximately 26 United States geographic areas, and enrolled through a virtual design. In the prospective study, cohorts were assigned on the basis of participant-reported clinical history obtained from a screening survey and a study questionnaire. Exposed participants had been in contact, within 2 weeks of entering the study, with a person who had a PCR-confirmed or clinician-diagnosed case of COVID-19. Each participant in the prospective study had whole blood, serum and a nasopharyngeal or oropharyngeal swab collected by mobile phlebotomists. Over a roughly two-month period, participants in the prospective study had the option of providing additional blood draws and questionnaires. Before DNA extraction, blood samples from the prospective study were shipped at room temperature or frozen.

The sample is drawn from a study of blood T cell repertoires in COVID-19 (dated by TCRdb to 2019 to 2021). A note on the overall study: Collaborator samples came from the United States, Italy and Spain and covered acute and convalescent phases of COVID-19. The samples were drawn from two sources: the first 160 participants of the ongoing ImmuneRACE study, and 1,200 or so subjects contributed by 6 global collaborators. The dataset comprised deeply sampled blood TCRbeta repertoires from subjects exposed to, actively infected with, or recovered from COVID-19. Sample metadata almost always included a de-identified subject ID, COVID-19 status, age in years and sex. HLA class I and class II types, where available, came from metadata supplied by the sample provider rather than from assay-based typing. The repertoires were made available in a free public database intended to serve as a resource for research on the immune response to SARS-CoV-2. The prospective study material was composed of cDNA or gDNA derived from T cells, B-cell-depleted T cells, or PBMCs. On the study overall, not on this receptor specifically: The amount of clinical and demographic metadata varied by source and participant and was provided uncurated.

CDR1 and CDR2 are read off the germline V gene as SGHAT and FQNNGV. The cysteine opens and the phenylalanine closes a CDR3 of 15 amino acids. CDR3 DNA only is kept here, 45 bases in frame from base 1. V is pruned by 6 bases and J by 1 base, leaving 1 base of the junction without a gene match. TCRbeta CDR3 regions were amplified from genomic DNA by means of the immunoSEQ Assay, a bias-controlled multiplex PCR. In the authors' own workflow: The number of nucleated cells in each sample was estimated by amplification of reference gene primers within the assay. To quantify the absolute abundance of each unique TCRbeta CDR3 rearrangement, sequence reads were collapsed and filtered. For each sample, productive Simpson clonality was calculated as the square root of Simpson's diversity index over productive rearrangements. TCRdb mirrors the immuneACCESS table, restricted to in-frame sequences. Some clones are absent from its copies; in checked studies, under half trace to an unresolved V gene, and the reason for the others is unknown. V, J and clone size reflect that table, while D and trimming were determined from the DNA. The sample table records 150,000 to 200,000 clones; over 70% of these occur just once. Around 5% of the sample is held by the ten biggest clonotypes.

Source material: PBMCs or T cells enriched from blood (not recorded which). The chain was built from TRBV11-2 and TRBJ2-3; 13 bases in between match TRBD2. The receptor was derived from a man in his 70s who had been exposed to COVID-19. The sequence in DNA is TGTGCCAGCAGAGGACTAGCGGGGGGCACAGATACGCAGTATTTT. This sequence encodes CASRGLAGGTDTQYF. Where the CDR3 stops, the reference TRBV11-2 and TRBJ2-3 genes take over; the full variable domain is EAGVAQSPRYKIIEKRQSVAFWCNPISGHATLYWYQQILGQGPKLLIQFQNNGVVDDSQLPKDRFSAERLKGVDSTLKIQPAKLEDSAVYLCASRGLAGGTDTQYFGPGTRLTVL.